This T cell receptor (beta chain) was identified during a study of cytomegalovirus exposure and HLA in healthy donors. The overall study: A preliminary data release comprised tens of millions of unique TCRs obtained from HLA-typed donors. General study points: The classifier, whose performance was assessed in both the original and validation cohorts, reportedly diagnosed cytomegalovirus status with high specificity and sensitivity.

The primer mix had 60 Vbeta and 13 Jbeta primers. Profiled with immunoSEQ multiplex PCR; TCRdb holds only in-frame clones, not every one. The table lists approximately 160,000 clones, roughly 80% of them singletons. Points on this clone: What it recognizes is unknown.

Samples came from healthy bone marrow donors. Sampled while nominally healthy, donors likely had unrecorded immune exposures. This CDR3 comprises 11 residues. Germline-derived CDR1 and CDR2 are ENHRY and SYGVKD. Trimming stripped 2 bases from V and 12 bases from J, with 11 bases between. V and J are TRBV10-3 and TRBJ2-7, with a tentative D call TRBD1 (5 bases). Material for sequencing was PBMCs. This sequence was found in a man between 25 and 39 years old in good health and CMV-seropositive. CDR3 loop: CAISEGARLYF. CDR3 nucleotide sequence: TGTGCCATCAGTGAGGGGGCACGCCTGTACTTC.